This T cell receptor beta chain was profiled in a study of T cell repertoires in cytomegalovirus infection. On the study more broadly: Public TCR beta signature analysis indicated the presence of both CMV infection and matching HLA type.

TCRdb itself ran the reads through MiXCR, one entry per CDR3 protein. The sample has 150,000 to 200,000 distinct CDR3 sequences, over 15% seen once. Comments on this clonotype: What it recognizes is unknown.

Trimming took 4 bases from V and 4 from J, leaving 4 bases between them. The germline CDR1 and CDR2 sequences are SQVTM and ANQGSEA. This CDR3 spans 11 amino acids. Study-wide results and limits: The study found HLA-C-restricted CMV-specific TCR beta clonotypes dominating the ex vivo response. People with CMV and the relevant HLA were identified by cumulative public TCR beta family frequency.

Sequenced: CD8+ T cells from PBMCs. This clonotype was sampled from a human donor in good health (CMV status not recorded). Some clones in this sample may be carry-over from other donors' samples. The V gene is TRBV29-1, the J gene TRBJ2-2, with D uncertain. CDR3 nucleotide sequence: TGCAGCGTTGTTACCACCGGGGAGCTGTTTTTT. This translates into CSVVTTGELFF.